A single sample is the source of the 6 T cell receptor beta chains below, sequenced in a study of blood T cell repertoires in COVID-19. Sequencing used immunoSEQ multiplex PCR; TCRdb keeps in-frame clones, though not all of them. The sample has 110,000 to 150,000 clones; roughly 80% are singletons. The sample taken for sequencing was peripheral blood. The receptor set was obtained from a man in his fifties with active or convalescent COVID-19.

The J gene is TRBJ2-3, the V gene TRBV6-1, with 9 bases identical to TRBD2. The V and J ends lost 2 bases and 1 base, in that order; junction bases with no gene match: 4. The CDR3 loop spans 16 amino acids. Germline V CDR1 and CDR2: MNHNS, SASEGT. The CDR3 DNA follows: TGTGCCAGCAGTGAAACGGCGGGAGGGGGCACAGATACGCAGTATTTT. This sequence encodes CASSETAGGGTDTQYF.

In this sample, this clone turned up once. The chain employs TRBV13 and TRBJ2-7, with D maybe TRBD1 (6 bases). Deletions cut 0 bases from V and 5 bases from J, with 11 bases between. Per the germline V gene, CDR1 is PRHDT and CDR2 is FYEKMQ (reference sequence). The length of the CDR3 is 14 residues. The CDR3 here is CASSLGLRGHEQYF. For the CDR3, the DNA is TGTGCCAGCAGCTTAGGCCTCAGGGGCCACGAGCAGTACTTC.

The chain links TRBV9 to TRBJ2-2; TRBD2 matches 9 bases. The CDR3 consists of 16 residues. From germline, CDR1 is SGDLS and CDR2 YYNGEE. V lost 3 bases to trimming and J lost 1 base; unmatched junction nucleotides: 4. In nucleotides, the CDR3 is TGTGCCAGCAGCGGGATACTAGCGGGGAACACCGGGGAGCTGTTTTTT. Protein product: CASSGILAGNTGELFF.

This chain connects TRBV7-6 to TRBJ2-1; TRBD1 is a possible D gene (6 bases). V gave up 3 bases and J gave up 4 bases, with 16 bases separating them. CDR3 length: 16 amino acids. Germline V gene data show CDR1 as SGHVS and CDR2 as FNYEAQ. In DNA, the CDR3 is TGTGCCAGCAGCTTCACCTCGGACAGTTTTTACAATGAGCAGTTCTTC. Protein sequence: CASSFTSDSFYNEQFF.

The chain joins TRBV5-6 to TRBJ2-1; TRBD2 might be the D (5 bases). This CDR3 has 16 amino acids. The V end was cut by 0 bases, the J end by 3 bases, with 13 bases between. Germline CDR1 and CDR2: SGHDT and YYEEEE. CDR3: CASSLGPGLIYNEQFF. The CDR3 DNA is TGTGCCAGCAGCTTGGGACCCGGACTGATCTACAATGAGCAGTTCTTC.

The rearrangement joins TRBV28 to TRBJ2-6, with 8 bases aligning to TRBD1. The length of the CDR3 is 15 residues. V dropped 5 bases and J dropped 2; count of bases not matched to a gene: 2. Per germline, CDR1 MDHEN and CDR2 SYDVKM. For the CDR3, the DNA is TGTGCCAGCAGTAGACAGGGGCCTGGGGCCAACGTCCTGACTTTC. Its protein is CASSRQGPGANVLTF.